This T cell receptor (beta chain) was profiled in a study of OX40 agonist ivuxolimab in advanced cancers. Findings and caveats of the study: Blood T cells, both CD4+ and CD8+, expanded clonally by week 6 at 0.1 to 3.0 mg/kg. Partial responders at 0.1-3.0 mg/kg showed near-lowest clonal expansion. On average, CD8+ T cells showed a greater number of expanded clones than CD4+.

Libraries were prepared by immunoSEQ multiplex PCR; TCRdb keeps only in-frame clonotypes and omits some of them. The data show about 47,000 clones, 70% to 90% seen once. J was trimmed by 4 bases and V by 5 bases; bases with no gene match: 12. CDR1 SGHTA and CDR2 FQGNSA come from the germline V gene. This CDR3 contains 18 residues. Patients with a history of autoimmune disease or on systemic immunosuppression were excluded. Of note for this clone: The target antigen is unknown.

The clonotype comes from an adult with an advanced solid tumor such as melanoma, head and neck, liver or kidney cancer. The sample was CD4+ or CD8+ T cells sorted from blood, taken in a trial of the OX40 agonist ivuxolimab. This chain joins TRBV7-2 and TRBJ2-3; the match to TRBD2 covers 13 bases. The CDR3, as DNA: TGTGCCAGCAGCCAATCGGGACTAGCGGGGCGCAGGGCAGATACGCAGTATTTT. Translation gives CASSQSGLAGRRADTQYF.